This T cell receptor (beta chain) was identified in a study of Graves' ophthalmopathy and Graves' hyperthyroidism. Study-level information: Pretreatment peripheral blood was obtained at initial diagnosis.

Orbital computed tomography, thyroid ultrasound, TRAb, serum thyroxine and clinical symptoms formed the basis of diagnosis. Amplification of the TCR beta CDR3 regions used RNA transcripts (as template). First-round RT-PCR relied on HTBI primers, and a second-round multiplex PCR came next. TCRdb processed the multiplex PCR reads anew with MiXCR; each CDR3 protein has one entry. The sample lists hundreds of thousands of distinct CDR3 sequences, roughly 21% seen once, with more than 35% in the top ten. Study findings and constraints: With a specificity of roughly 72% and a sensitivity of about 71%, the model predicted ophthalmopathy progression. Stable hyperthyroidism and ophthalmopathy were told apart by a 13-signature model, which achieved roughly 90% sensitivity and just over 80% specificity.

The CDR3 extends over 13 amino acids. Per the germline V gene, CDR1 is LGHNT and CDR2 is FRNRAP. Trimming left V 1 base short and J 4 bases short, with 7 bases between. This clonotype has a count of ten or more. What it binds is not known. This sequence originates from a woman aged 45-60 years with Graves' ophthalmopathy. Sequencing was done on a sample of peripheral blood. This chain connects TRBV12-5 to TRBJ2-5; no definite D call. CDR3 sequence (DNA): TGTGCTAGTGGTTTGGGCGAAGGAGAGACCCAGTACTTC. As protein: CASGLGEGETQYF.